A single sample is the source of the 7 T cell receptor beta chains below, sequenced in a study of blood T cell repertoires in COVID-19. TCRdb's table, derived via immunoSEQ multiplex PCR, lists solely in-frame clones and lacks some. The data contain 55,000 to 90,000 clones, 75% to 90% of them singletons. Sequences were obtained from peripheral blood. These receptors all come from a woman older than 75 with active or convalescent COVID-19.

The chain employs TRBV5-1 and TRBJ1-1; D unclear. Germline CDR1 SGHRS, CDR2 YFSETQ. The CDR3 length is 14 residues. Trimming left V 0 bases short and J 11 bases short, with 17 bases between. Here the CDR3 DNA reads TGCGCCAGCAGCTTGGCCGCAGAGAGGTCGGGTGCTTTCTTT. Protein: CASSLAAERSGAFF.

The chain joins TRBV6-5 to TRBJ2-2, with TRBD2 matching 7 bases. The length of the CDR3 is 13 residues. J lost 3 bases, V lost 11 bases, and 6 bases had no gene match. Germline-derived CDR1 and CDR2 are MNHEY and SVGAGI. CDR3 DNA: TGTGCCTCTCACCGGGGGGACACCGGGGAGCTGTTTTTT. Encoded protein: CASHRGDTGELFF.

This chain connects TRBV5-6 to TRBJ1-1; D gene uncertain. The V gene lost 0 bases and the J gene lost 2 bases, with 8 bases spanning the gap. The germline V gene encodes CDR1 SGHDT and CDR2 YYEEEE. The length of the CDR3 is 14 residues. The CDR3: CASSLGGSNTEAFF. In DNA, the CDR3 is TGTGCCAGCAGCTTGGGAGGGTCTAACACTGAAGCTTTCTTT.

The chain couples TRBV19 to TRBJ1-1; weak D call: TRBD1 (5 bases). The germline V gene has CDR1 LNHDA and CDR2 SQIVND (reference sequence). The ends were cut back, 3 bases at V and 1 base at J, with 12 bases in the middle. The CDR3 is 15 residues long. The CDR3 DNA follows: TGTGCCAGTAGTATGGAGGGTCAGGGGAACACTGAAGCTTTCTTT. It codes for CASSMEGQGNTEAFF.

This chain uses TRBV30 with TRBJ1-2, with D perhaps TRBD1 (5 bases). The germline CDR1 and CDR2 sequences are GTSNPN and SVGIG (reference sequence). This CDR3 spans 13 amino acids. The germline V and J ends were trimmed by 6 bases and 3 bases, with 14 bases remaining between them. The CDR3 here is CACQDTKDYGYTF. The CDR3, as DNA: TGTGCCTGCCAGGACACCAAGGACTATGGCTACACCTTC.

This sequence joins TRBV28 and TRBJ1-2, with TRBD1 matching 7 bases. This CDR3 spans 14 amino acids. The V gene's germline CDR1 is MDHEN and CDR2 SYDVKM. The J segment lost 4 bases and the V segment lost 7 bases, leaving 9 bases of the junction unmatched. The CDR3 DNA reads as TGTGCCAGCACCCAGGGGGGCAGTGCCTATGGCTACACCTTC. It yields the protein CASTQGGSAYGYTF.

This rearrangement joins TRBV21-1 to TRBJ2-5; the tabulated D call, TRBD2, remains unverified against the DNA. TRBV21-1 is annotated as a pseudogene. The CDR3 contains 21 residues. This CDR3 is CASSKGELAGRLLQVGETQYF. The CDR3 coding sequence is TGTGCCAGCAGCAAGGGTGAGCTAGCGGGCCGACTTTTGCAGGTGGGAGAGACCCAGTACTTC.